This TCR beta chain was identified in a study of blood T cells in healthy people across ages. Turning to this clonotype: One end of the junction is discordant with germline, which a read error may explain.

The CDR3 has 15 amino acids. CDR1 SGDLS and CDR2 YYNGEE come from the germline V gene. The second PCR ran 7 to 11 cycles with a sample-barcoded 5' primer and J-beta primers. Tags on each cDNA molecule came from a template-switch adaptor with 12 random nucleotides. Each of the samples gave a minimum of 2.5 million paired-end reads that contained CDR3. Using its own MiXCR run on the 5' RACE reads, TCRdb lists one record per CDR3 protein. The sample lists approximately 490,000 distinct CDR3 sequences, 24% occurring once. These data also formed part of another study, on T cells of mothers and their children. That study adds: A second PCR was performed with the M1S primer. This primer added sample barcodes and 2-4 random nucleotides.

The chain recombines TRBV9 with TRBJ1-2; 7 bases fit TRBD1. Sequencing was done on a sample of blood. The clonotype was recovered from a boy younger than 18 in good health. In DNA, the CDR3 is TGTGCCGGCAGCGTAGGGACAGCCGGCATCTATGGCTACACCTTC. Translating it yields CAGSVGTAGIYGYTF.